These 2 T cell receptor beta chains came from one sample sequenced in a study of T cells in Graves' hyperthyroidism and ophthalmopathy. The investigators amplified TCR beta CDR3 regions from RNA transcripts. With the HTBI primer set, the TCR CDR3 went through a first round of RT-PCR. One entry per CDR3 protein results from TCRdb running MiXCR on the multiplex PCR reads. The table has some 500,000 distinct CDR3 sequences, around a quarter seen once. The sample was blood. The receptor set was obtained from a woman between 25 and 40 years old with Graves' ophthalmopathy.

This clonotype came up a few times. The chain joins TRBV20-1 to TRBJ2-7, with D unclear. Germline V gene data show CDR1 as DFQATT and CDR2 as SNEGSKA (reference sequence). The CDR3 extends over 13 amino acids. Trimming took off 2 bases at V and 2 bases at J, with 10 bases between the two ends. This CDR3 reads CSARSTKTYEQYF. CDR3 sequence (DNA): TGCAGTGCTAGATCCACCAAGACCTACGAGCAGTACTTC.

The DNA of the CDR3 is TGTGCCAGCAGCGCTAGCAGAGTGCCCCAAGAGACCCAGTACTTC. It codes for CASSASRVPQETQYF. The rearrangement joins TRBV11-1 to TRBJ2-5; possible D gene TRBD2, 5 bases. CDR1 SGHAT and CDR2 FQDESV come from the germline V gene (reference sequence). The CDR3 length is 15 residues. V lost 5 bases and J 1 base, leaving 14 bases between the germline ends.